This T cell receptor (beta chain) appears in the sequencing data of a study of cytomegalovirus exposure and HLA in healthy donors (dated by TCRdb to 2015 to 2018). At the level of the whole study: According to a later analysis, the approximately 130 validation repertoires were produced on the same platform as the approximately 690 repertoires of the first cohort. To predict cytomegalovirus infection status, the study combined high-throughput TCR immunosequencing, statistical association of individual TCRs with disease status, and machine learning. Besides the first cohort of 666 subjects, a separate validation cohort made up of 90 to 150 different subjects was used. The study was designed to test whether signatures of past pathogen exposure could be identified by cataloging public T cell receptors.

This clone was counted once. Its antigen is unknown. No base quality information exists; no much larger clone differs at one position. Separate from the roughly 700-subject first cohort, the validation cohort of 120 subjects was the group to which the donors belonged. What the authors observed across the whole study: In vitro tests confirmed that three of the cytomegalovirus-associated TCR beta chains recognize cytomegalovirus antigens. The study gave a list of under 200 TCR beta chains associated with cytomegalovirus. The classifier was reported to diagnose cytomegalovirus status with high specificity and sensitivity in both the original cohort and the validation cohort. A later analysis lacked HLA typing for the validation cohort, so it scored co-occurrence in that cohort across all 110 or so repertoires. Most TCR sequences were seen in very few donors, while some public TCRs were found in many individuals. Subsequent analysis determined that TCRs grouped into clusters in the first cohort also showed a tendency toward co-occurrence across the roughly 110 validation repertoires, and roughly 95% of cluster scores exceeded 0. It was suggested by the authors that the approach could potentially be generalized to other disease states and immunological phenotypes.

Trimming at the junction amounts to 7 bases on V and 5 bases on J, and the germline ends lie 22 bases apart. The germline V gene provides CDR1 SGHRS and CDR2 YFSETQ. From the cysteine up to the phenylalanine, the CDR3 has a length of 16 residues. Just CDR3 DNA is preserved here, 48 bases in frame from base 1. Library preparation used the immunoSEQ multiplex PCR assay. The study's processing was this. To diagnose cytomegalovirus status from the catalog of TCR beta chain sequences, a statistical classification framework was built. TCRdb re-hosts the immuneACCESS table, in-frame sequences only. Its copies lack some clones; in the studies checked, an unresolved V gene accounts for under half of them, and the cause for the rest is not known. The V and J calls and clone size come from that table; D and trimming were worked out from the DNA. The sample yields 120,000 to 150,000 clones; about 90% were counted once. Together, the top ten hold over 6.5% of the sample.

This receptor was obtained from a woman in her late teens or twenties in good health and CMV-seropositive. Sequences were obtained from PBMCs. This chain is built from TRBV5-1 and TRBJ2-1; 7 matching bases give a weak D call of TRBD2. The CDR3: CASAGDPGGLNNEQFF. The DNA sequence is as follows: TGCGCCAGCGCAGGGGATCCGGGGGGATTGAACAATGAGCAGTTCTTC.